This T cell receptor (beta chain) was identified during a study of blood T cell repertoires in COVID-19. About the study: Sites in the United States, Italy and Spain provided acute and convalescent COVID-19 samples. T cells, B-cell-depleted T cells, or PBMCs provided the cDNA or gDNA that served as material.

A note on this clone: Other DNA sequences in the same sample also yield this CDR3.

The CDR3 covers 14 residues. Trimming left V 1 base short and J 1 base short, with 8 bases between. Germline-derived CDR1 and CDR2 are SGHRS and YFSETQ. Authors' data handling: Reference gene primer amplification gave nucleated cell count estimates. Data came from immunoSEQ multiplex PCR; TCRdb stores just in-frame clones and leaves some out. For V, J and clone size, that table is used; D and trimming come from the DNA. The sample carries 150,000 to 200,000 clones, about 85% recorded once. The clonotype comes from a woman older than 75 in a cohort sampled during active or convalescent COVID-19. The V and J genes are TRBV5-1 and TRBJ1-1; weak D call: TRBD1 (5 bases). What was sequenced was peripheral blood. CDR3 in amino acids: CASSLTGRNTEAFF. The CDR3 DNA is TGCGCCAGCAGCTTGACAGGACGGAACACTGAAGCTTTCTTT.